This T cell receptor (beta chain) was sequenced for a study of response to subunit inactivated influenza vaccine. This clonotype was observed a few times. One entry per CDR3 protein results from TCRdb running MiXCR on the RT-PCR reads. This sample has roughly 700,000 distinct CDR3 sequences, with approximately 15% found just once. This TCR was sampled from a man between 50 and 59 years old who received an inactivated influenza vaccine. Sequences were derived from PBMCs from blood, sampled 14 days before vaccination.

The CDR3 DNA follows: TGCGCCAGCAGCTGGGACAGGGCGGACACCGGGGAGCTGTTTTTT. Translated: CASSWDRADTGELFF. The chain carries TRBV5-1 and TRBJ2-2, with 9 bases matching TRBD1. V was clipped by 3 bases and J by 3 bases; unmatched bases: 3. The CDR3 has 15 residues. CDR1 is SGHRS, CDR2 YFSETQ, per germline. The full variable domain, in which reference TRBV5-1 and TRBJ2-2 provide the parts outside the CDR3, is KAGVTQTPRYLIKTRGQQVTLSCSPISGHRSVSWYQQTPGQGLQFLFEYFSETQRNKGNFPGRFSGRQFSNSRSEMNVSTLELGDSALYLCASSWDRADTGELFFGEGSRLTVL.